These 30 T cell receptor beta chains share one sample of origin, sequenced in a study of control samples from healthy donors and cancer patients. TCRdb's table, derived via immunoSEQ multiplex PCR, lists solely in-frame clones and lacks some. This sample carries approximately 100,000 clones, roughly 92% of them seen once, and the ten largest clones take 2.5% to 3.5%. Material: blood. The receptors come from a human donor in good health. The donor label of this sample is uncertain.

The V gene is TRBV6-2 or TRBV6-3, the J gene TRBJ2-3; TRBD2 might be the D (5 bases). The V gene's germline CDR1 is MNHEY and CDR2 SVGEGT. V lost 6 bases and J lost 0, with 19 bases in between. The CDR3 length is 17 residues. DNA of the CDR3: TGTGCCAGCAGCTCGGACGGAGGCCACCCCAGCACAGATACGCAGTATTTT. Its protein is CASSSDGGHPSTDTQYF.

The J gene is TRBJ2-6, the V gene TRBV25-1, with D unresolved. This CDR3 has 16 residues. Germline CDR1 MGHDK, CDR2 SYGVNS. V lost 4 bases and J 1 base, leaving 11 bases between the germline ends. The DNA for the CDR3 is TGTGCCAGCAGTGGCTGGACGGCGTCTGGGGCCAACGTCCTGACTTTC. It translates to CASSGWTASGANVLTF.

This clone was observed a few times. This chain links TRBV28 with TRBJ1-1, with D possibly TRBD1 on 5 matching bases. The CDR3 is made up of 14 amino acids. V was cut by 8 bases and J by 3 bases, with 16 bases left in between. Germline-derived CDR1 and CDR2 are MDHEN and SYDVKM. DNA of the CDR3: TGTGCCAGCGGGCGTGGGGGGGATTACACTGAAGCTTTCTTT. This translates into CASGRGGDYTEAFF.

The chain links TRBV10-3 to TRBJ1-3, with 7 bases matching TRBD1. Per the germline V gene, CDR1 is ENHRY and CDR2 is SYGVKD. Trimming removed 6 bases from V and 0 bases from J; junction bases left unmatched: 11. The CDR3 extends over 17 amino acids. CDR3 sequence (DNA): TGTGCCATCAGCCCGGGACAGAGGACCGTCTCTGGAAACACCATATATTTT. Its protein product is CAISPGQRTVSGNTIYF.

This clone appeared a few times. The chain joins TRBV5-1 to TRBJ1-1, with unresolved D. This CDR3 has 14 amino acids. The V end was cut by 4 bases, the J end by 6 bases, with 16 bases between. CDR1 is SGHRS, CDR2 YFSETQ, per germline. The CDR3 loop reads CASSPSVPAAEAFF. CDR3 sequence (DNA): TGCGCCAGCAGCCCCTCCGTCCCGGCAGCTGAAGCTTTCTTT.

The chain joins TRBV5-1 to TRBJ2-7; weak D call: TRBD2 (5 bases). The V end lost 2 bases, the J end lost 4 bases, and 13 bases lay between the germline ends. CDR3 length: 14 residues. CDR1 and CDR2 (germline): SGHRS, YFSETQ. Here the CDR3 DNA reads TGCGCCAGCAGCTTCTCGGACGGGGATTACGAGCAGTACTTC. Protein: CASSFSDGDYEQYF.

This chain links TRBV19 with TRBJ1-6; TRBD1 matches at 7 bases. Germline V gene sequence: CDR1 LNHDA, CDR2 SQIVND (reference sequence). This CDR3 is built from 17 residues. After removal of 5 bases from V and 0 bases from J, the junction contained 7 bases not matched to a gene. The CDR3 loop is CASSSGQATSYNSPLHF. DNA of the CDR3: TGTGCCAGTAGTTCCGGACAGGCGACCTCCTATAATTCACCCCTCCACTTT.

V usage is TRBV5-1 and J usage is TRBJ1-4, with 7 bases that match TRBD1. The CDR3 runs to 14 residues. Germline CDR1 and CDR2: SGHRS and YFSETQ. The J segment lost 6 bases and the V segment lost 4 bases, leaving 6 bases of the junction unmatched. CDR3 protein: CASSAAGTDEKLFF. In DNA, the CDR3 is TGCGCCAGCAGCGCGGCCGGGACAGATGAAAAACTGTTTTTT.

V gene TRBV12-3 or TRBV12-4 combines with J gene TRBJ2-3; unclear D gene. With 4 bases removed from V and 4 bases from J, the gap between germline ends came to 9 bases. The CDR3 sequence is 13 residues long. The CDR3 spells CASSSRISDTQYF. In DNA, the CDR3 is TGTGCCAGCAGTTCCCGGATCTCAGATACGCAGTATTTT.

This chain uses TRBV7-3 with TRBJ2-2, with D perhaps TRBD2 (6 bases). Germline V gene data show CDR1 as SGHTA and CDR2 as FQGTGA. V was pared by 5 bases and J by 8 bases, with 24 bases between. The CDR3 is 17 residues long. CDR3 sequence reads: CASSPTPPGGRRGELFF. In DNA, the CDR3 is TGTGCCAGCAGCCCTACCCCTCCCGGGGGAAGGAGGGGGGAGCTGTTTTTT.

The V call is TRBV15, the J call TRBJ1-2; D remains ambiguous. Germline V gives CDR1 LNHNV, CDR2 YYDKDF (reference sequence). CDR3 length: 17 amino acids. Trimming left V 0 bases short and J 2 bases short, with 16 bases between. The CDR3 DNA follows: TGTGCCACCAGCAGAGATAGGTCGGATCCACCCAACTATGGCTACACCTTC. Translated: CATSRDRSDPPNYGYTF.

DNA for the CDR3: TGTGCCAGCAGCCAGGGACAGGGGTGGGACGAGCAGTACTTC. Its protein is CASSQGQGWDEQYF. V and J are TRBV3-1 (or the pseudogene TRBV3-2) and TRBJ2-7, with TRBD1 matching over 10 bases. The CDR3 length is 14 residues. V was pared by 3 bases and J by 5 bases, with 4 bases of the junction left unmatched. Per germline, CDR1 LGHDT and CDR2 YNNKEL (reference sequence).

The chain joins TRBV3-1 (or the pseudogene TRBV3-2) to TRBJ2-5, with 9 bases lining up with TRBD1. Germline CDR1 is LGHDT and CDR2 is YNNKEL (reference sequence). The J segment lost 2 bases and the V segment lost 4 bases, leaving 5 bases of the junction unmatched. The CDR3 has 15 amino acids. The CDR3 DNA is TGTGCCAGCAGCCTCCCGGGACAGGGTCAAGAGACCCAGTACTTC. It translates to CASSLPGQGQETQYF.

The chain links TRBV6-6 to TRBJ2-7; 9 nucleotides line up with TRBD1. Germline V gene lookup returns CDR1 MNHNY and CDR2 SVGAGI (reference sequence). V shed 5 bases and J 2 bases; nucleotides not matched to a gene: 10. This CDR3 is 16 amino acids long. CDR3 DNA: TGTGCCAGCAGTCTCCCAAGACAGGGGGTACCCTACGAGCAGTACTTC. This gives the protein CASSLPRQGVPYEQYF.

V gene TRBV11-2 combines with J gene TRBJ1-2; a possible D gene is TRBD1 (5 bases). V was trimmed by 1 base and J by 1 base, leaving 10 bases between them. This CDR3 comprises 15 residues. CDR1 SGHAT and CDR2 FQNNGV come from the germline V gene. The chain's CDR3 is CASSLGAGFNYGYTF. The DNA of the CDR3 is TGTGCCAGCAGCTTAGGGGCAGGGTTTAACTATGGCTACACCTTC. Using reference TRBV11-2 and TRBJ1-2 for the parts outside the CDR3, the full variable domain is EAGVAQSPRYKIIEKRQSVAFWCNPISGHATLYWYQQILGQGPKLLIQFQNNGVVDDSQLPKDRFSAERLKGVDSTLKIQPAKLEDSAVYLCASSLGAGFNYGYTFGSGTRLTVV.

The J gene is TRBJ2-2, the V gene TRBV6-4; 7 nucleotides match TRBD1. Germline lookup yields CDR1 MRHNA and CDR2 SNTAGT. The CDR3 runs to 16 residues. J was trimmed by 4 bases and V by 4 bases; bases with no gene match: 9. This CDR3 reads CASSASTGYGTGELFF. CDR3 bases: TGTGCCAGCAGTGCATCGACAGGGTACGGCACCGGGGAGCTGTTTTTT.

The sample holds a few counts of this clone. The chain employs TRBV4-1 and TRBJ1-1; unclear D gene. The CDR3 is 17 amino acids. CDR1 MGHRA and CDR2 YSYEKL come from the germline V gene. Deletions cut 0 bases from V and 0 bases from J, with 14 bases between. CDR3 amino acids: CASSQEEAGRLNTEAFF. CDR3 DNA: TGCGCCAGCAGCCAAGAAGAGGCGGGCAGGTTGAACACTGAAGCTTTCTTT.

The chain is built from TRBV15 and TRBJ2-1; D unclear. Germline V gene sequence: CDR1 LNHNV, CDR2 YYDKDF (reference sequence). The V gene lost 0 bases and the J gene lost 15 bases, with 12 bases spanning the gap. This CDR3 comprises 12 residues. CDR3 DNA: TGTGCCACCAGCAGAGATCAGGACCGTCCGTTCTTC. This codes for CATSRDQDRPFF. Using reference TRBV15 and TRBJ2-1 for the parts outside the CDR3, the full variable domain is DAMVIQNPRYQVTQFGKPVTLSCSQTLNHNVMYWYQQKSSQAPKLLFHYYDKDFNNEADTPDNFQSRRPNTSFCFLDIRSPGLGDTAMYLCATSRDQDRPFFGPGTRLTVL.

V and J are TRBV7-2 and TRBJ1-2; 7 bases agree with TRBD1. Germline V lookup: CDR1 SGHTA, CDR2 FQGNSA. V was clipped by 7 bases and J by 5 bases; unmatched bases: 7. The CDR3 loop spans 13 amino acids. This CDR3 reads CASTLGQVYGYTF. CDR3 in DNA: TGTGCCAGCACCCTCGGACAGGTTTATGGCTACACCTTC.

V gene TRBV7-9 combines with J gene TRBJ2-1, with 9 nucleotides matching TRBD1. Trimming removed 1 base from V and 8 bases from J; junction bases left unmatched: 3. CDR1 and CDR2 (germline): SEHNR, FQNEAQ (reference sequence). The CDR3 is 14 residues long. The CDR3 region is CASSLEQGADEQFF. CDR3 nucleotide sequence: TGTGCCAGCAGCTTAGAACAGGGGGCAGATGAGCAGTTCTTC. Variable domain in full (rest from reference TRBV7-9 and TRBJ2-1): DTGVSQNPRHKITKRGQNVTFRCDPISEHNRLYWYRQTLGQGPEFLTYFQNEAQLEKSRLLSDRFSAERPKGSFSTLEIQRTEQGDSAMYLCASSLEQGADEQFFGPGTRLTVL.

The chain joins TRBV12-3 or TRBV12-4 to TRBJ2-5; no definite D call. There are 12 residues in the CDR3. The V end was cut by 7 bases, the J end by 5 bases, with 11 bases between. The CDR3 is CASNSPGETQYF. The CDR3 DNA reads TGTGCCAGCAACTCCCCTGGGGAGACCCAGTACTTC.

The V call is TRBV6-4, the J call TRBJ2-5; a weak D match, TRBD1 (6 bases). The CDR3 consists of 15 residues. Per the germline V gene, CDR1 is MRHNA and CDR2 is SNTAGT. V lost 8 bases, J lost 4 bases, and 20 bases lay in between. This chain's CDR3 is CASASQGQRLETQYF. Written as DNA, the CDR3 is TGTGCCAGCGCCTCTCAGGGGCAAAGATTAGAGACCCAGTACTTC.

This chain links TRBV2 with TRBJ1-4; D possibly corresponds to TRBD1 (6 bases). The V end was cut by 6 bases, the J end by 1 base, with 12 bases between. Germline CDR1 reads SNHLY; CDR2 reads FYNNEI. The CDR3 runs 15 residues. Here the CDR3 reads CASSDTGITNEKLFF. The CDR3 nucleotides are TGTGCCAGCAGCGATACAGGGATAACTAATGAAAAACTGTTTTTT. Full variable domain (remainder filled in from reference TRBV2 and TRBJ1-4): EPEVTQTPSHQVTQMGQEVILRCVPISNHLYFYWYRQILGQKVEFLVSFYNNEISEKSEIFDDQFSVERPDGSNFTLKIRSTKLEDSAMYFCASSDTGITNEKLFFGSGTQLSVL.

The chain has TRBV6-5 and TRBJ2-7, with D perhaps TRBD2 (7 bases). Trimming removed 8 bases from V and 8 bases from J, with 22 bases in between. The CDR3 has 14 amino acids. Germline V gene sequence: CDR1 MNHEY, CDR2 SVGAGI. This chain's CDR3 is CASGSGGLSTKQYF. The CDR3 DNA follows: TGTGCCAGCGGCTCGGGGGGCTTATCTACGAAGCAGTACTTC.

The chain recombines TRBV6-5 with TRBJ1-1, with D maybe TRBD1 (6 bases). The CDR3 is 15 residues long. The V end lost 6 bases, the J end lost 4 bases, and 18 bases lay between the germline ends. CDR1 and CDR2 (germline): MNHEY, SVGAGI. The CDR3 DNA follows: TGTGCCAGCAGCGGCGGGGGGCCGGGTGGCACTGAAGCTTTCTTT. The encoded protein is CASSGGGPGGTEAFF.

The CDR3 DNA reads as TGTGCCATCAGTCAGCAGTCCCAGAGCTCTGGGGCCAACGTCCTGACTTTC. Its protein is CAISQQSQSSGANVLTF. The chain employs TRBV10-3 and TRBJ2-6; the D is unclear. V lost 5 bases to trimming and J lost 0 bases, with 14 bases between them. Per the germline V gene, CDR1 is ENHRY and CDR2 is SYGVKD. The CDR3 has 17 amino acids.

This chain links TRBV30 with TRBJ1-2, with 9 bases identical to TRBD1. This CDR3 is 13 amino acids long. CDR1 is GTSNPN and CDR2 is SVGIG in the germline V gene (reference sequence). The V and J ends lost 8 bases and 8 bases, in that order; junction bases with no gene match: 12. CDR3: CAIEGQGHRGYTF. As DNA, the CDR3 is TGTGCCATAGAAGGACAGGGGCATAGAGGCTACACCTTC. Using reference TRBV30 and TRBJ1-2 for the parts outside the CDR3, the full variable domain is SQTIHQWPATLVQPVGSPLSLECTVEGTSNPNLYWYRQAAGRGLQLLFYSVGIGQISSEVPQNLSASRPQDRQFILSSKKLLLSDSGFYLCAIEGQGHRGYTFGSGTRLTVV.

In this sample, this clone turned up once. The V and J genes are TRBV5-1 and TRBJ1-6; the D gene is possibly TRBD1 (5 bases). The CDR3 covers 14 residues. Trimming took off 1 base at V and 9 bases at J, with 11 bases between the two ends. The germline CDR1 and CDR2 sequences are SGHRS and YFSETQ. In nucleotides, the CDR3 is TGCGCCAGCAGCTTGAATATGAGGGGTTCACCCCTCCACTTT. This sequence encodes CASSLNMRGSPLHF.

The V call is TRBV7-2, the J call TRBJ2-1, with D possibly TRBD2 on 5 matching bases. Trimming cost V 3 bases and J 5 bases, with 8 bases left between them. The CDR3 runs to 13 residues. Germline CDR1 and CDR2: SGHTA and FQGNSA. The CDR3 region is CASSFGGHNEQFF. The CDR3 DNA is TGTGCCAGCAGCTTCGGAGGCCACAATGAGCAGTTCTTC.

The CDR3 nucleotides are TGCGCCAGCAGCCCAGGGGGGGCACTCGGCTCTCAGCCCCAGCATTTT. It encodes CASSPGGALGSQPQHF. V is TRBV5-1 and J is TRBJ1-5; 7 bases align to TRBD1. J lost 6 bases, V lost 4 bases, and 13 bases had no gene match. The CDR3 consists of 16 residues. Looked up from germline, CDR1 is SGHRS and CDR2 is YFSETQ.